Below are 9 T cell receptor beta chains sequenced from a single sample in a study of PD-L1 blockade in urothelial cancer. Clones were sequenced by immunoSEQ multiplex PCR, and TCRdb holds only the in-frame ones, with some missing. The sample includes approximately 110,000 clones, about 85% of them seen just once. The specimen comprised PBMCs, sampled around atezolizumab (anti-PD-L1) treatment. These receptors all stem from a man aged 50 to 60 with urothelial cancer.

The genes are TRBV6-1 and TRBJ1-1; 7 bases are a match to TRBD1. The CDR3 has 13 amino acids. Per germline, CDR1 MNHNS and CDR2 SASEGT. Germline trimming cut 6 bases from V and 6 bases from J; bases unmatched to any gene: 7. In DNA, the CDR3 is TGTGCCAGCAGCCTGACAGGGACTGCTGAAGCTTTCTTT. This sequence encodes CASSLTGTAEAFF.

This clone has just one count. The genes are TRBV6-1 and TRBJ2-5, with D possibly being TRBD1 (6 bases). The V end lost 2 bases, the J end lost 2 bases, and 12 bases lay between the germline ends. The length of the CDR3 is 15 residues. Germline values: CDR1 MNHNS, CDR2 SASEGT. The CDR3 coding sequence is TGTGCCAGCAGTGAATTAGGGGGAAATCAAGAGACCCAGTACTTC. Protein product: CASSELGGNQETQYF.

This clone was seen only a few times. The genes are TRBV27 and TRBJ2-7; tentatively, D is TRBD1 (6 bases). The V gene lost 3 bases and the J gene lost 6 bases, with 15 bases spanning the gap. CDR3 length equals 14 residues. Germline loops: CDR1 MNHEY, CDR2 SMNVEV (reference sequence). CDR3 loop: CASSLSGQYGEQYF. DNA for the CDR3: TGTGCCAGCAGTTTGTCTGGACAGTATGGCGAGCAGTACTTC.

The chain has TRBV19 and TRBJ1-1; possibly TRBD1 for D (6 bases). The CDR3 extends over 14 amino acids. The V gene lost 6 bases and the J gene lost 2 bases, with 13 bases spanning the gap. Germline lookup yields CDR1 LNHDA and CDR2 SQIVND (reference sequence). The CDR3 spells CASSSGHLNTEAFF. CDR3 sequence (DNA): TGTGCCAGTAGCTCGGGACACTTAAACACTGAAGCTTTCTTT.

The chain is built from TRBV10-2 and TRBJ1-5; 7 positions match TRBD1. This CDR3 is 13 amino acids long. Germline V gene lookup returns CDR1 WSHSY and CDR2 SAAADI. Losses at the gene ends were 6 bases for V and 5 bases for J; bases not matched to a gene: 4. The CDR3 DNA reads as TGCGCCAGCAGCGACAGGGCCGATCAGCCCCAGCATTTT. It translates to CASSDRADQPQHF.

This chain joins TRBV13 and TRBJ2-7; D not certain. Germline-derived CDR1 and CDR2 are PRHDT and FYEKMQ (reference sequence). V was trimmed by 0 bases and J by 3 bases, leaving 3 bases between them. The CDR3 contains 12 residues. This chain's CDR3 is CASSLGYYEQYF. In DNA form, the CDR3 reads TGTGCCAGCAGCTTAGGTTACTACGAGCAGTACTTC.

A note on this clone: Other DNA variants within this sample encode the same CDR3. The V call is TRBV5-6, the J call TRBJ1-5; 7 positions agree with TRBD1. Germline CDR1 and CDR2: SGHDT and YYEEEE. The V and J ends lost 4 bases and 4 bases, in that order; junction bases with no gene match: 14. This CDR3 contains 17 residues. The CDR3 sequence: CASSPRQGGVRNQPQHF. CDR3 nucleotides: TGTGCCAGCAGCCCCCGACAGGGAGGTGTGAGGAATCAGCCCCAGCATTTT.

This chain links TRBV7-9 with TRBJ2-2; 8 nucleotides match TRBD2. The CDR3 contains 16 residues. Germline trimming cut 5 bases from V and 5 bases from J; bases unmatched to any gene: 10. Germline V CDR1 and CDR2: SEHNR, FQNEAQ (reference sequence). CDR3: CASSHTSGRWTGELFF. The CDR3 DNA is TGTGCCAGCAGCCATACAAGCGGGAGATGGACCGGGGAGCTGTTTTTT.

V and J are TRBV18 and TRBJ1-3; D uncertain. V lost 3 bases and J lost 3, with 9 bases in between. The CDR3 sequence is 14 residues long. Germline V gene lookup returns CDR1 KGHSH and CDR2 LQKENI. The DNA for the CDR3 is TGTGCCAGCTCACCGGAGCTCAATGGAAACACCATATATTTT. The encoded protein is CASSPELNGNTIYF.